The clone carrying this T cell receptor (beta chain) appeared once. These data originate in a study of early T cells in non-severe SARS-CoV-2 infection. TCRdb processed the 5' RACE reads anew with MiXCR; each CDR3 protein has one entry. The sample holds 68,000 or so distinct CDR3 sequences, over 10% seen once. Germline V CDR1 and CDR2: MNHEY, SVGAGI. Trimming cost V 4 bases and J 3 bases, with 9 bases left between them. CDR3 length equals 13 residues. The chain joins TRBV6-5 to TRBJ1-1, with a tentative D call TRBD1 (5 bases). Sequencing was done on a sample of whole blood. This TCR derives from an adult who was a healthcare worker with PCR-confirmed SARS-CoV-2 infection or an uninfected control (not recorded which). The DNA of the CDR3 is TGTGCCAGCAGTTTAGGGGAACACACTGAAGCTTTCTTT. It yields the protein CASSLGEHTEAFF.